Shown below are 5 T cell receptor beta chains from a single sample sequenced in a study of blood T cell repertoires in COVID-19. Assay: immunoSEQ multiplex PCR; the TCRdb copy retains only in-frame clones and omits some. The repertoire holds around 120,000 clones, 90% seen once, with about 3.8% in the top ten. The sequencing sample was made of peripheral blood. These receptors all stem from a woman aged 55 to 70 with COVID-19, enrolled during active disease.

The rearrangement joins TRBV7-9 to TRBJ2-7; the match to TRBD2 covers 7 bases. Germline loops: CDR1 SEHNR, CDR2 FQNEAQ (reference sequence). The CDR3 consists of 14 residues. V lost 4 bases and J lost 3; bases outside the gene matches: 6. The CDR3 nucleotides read TGTGCCAGCAGCTATGGGACGGGAGGCTACGAGCAGTACTTC. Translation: CASSYGTGGYEQYF.

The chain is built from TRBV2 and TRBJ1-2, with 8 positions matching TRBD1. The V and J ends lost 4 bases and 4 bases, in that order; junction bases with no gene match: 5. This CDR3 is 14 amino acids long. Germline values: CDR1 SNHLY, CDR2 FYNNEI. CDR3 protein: CASSVGQGIYGYTF. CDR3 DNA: TGTGCCAGCAGTGTCGGACAGGGCATCTATGGCTACACCTTC.

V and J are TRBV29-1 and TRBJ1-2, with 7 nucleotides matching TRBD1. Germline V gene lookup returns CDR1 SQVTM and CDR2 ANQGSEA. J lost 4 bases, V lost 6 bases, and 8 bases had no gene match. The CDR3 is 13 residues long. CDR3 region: CSVIGTDFYGYTF. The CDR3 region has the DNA TGCAGCGTAATCGGGACAGACTTCTATGGCTACACCTTC.

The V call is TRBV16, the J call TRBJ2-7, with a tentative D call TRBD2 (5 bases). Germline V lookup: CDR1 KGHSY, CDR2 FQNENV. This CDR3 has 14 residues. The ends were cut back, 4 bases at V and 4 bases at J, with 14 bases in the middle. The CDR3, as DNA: TGTGCCAGCAGCCCTCCCCTCGGGGTTTACGAGCAGTACTTC. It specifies CASSPPLGVYEQYF.

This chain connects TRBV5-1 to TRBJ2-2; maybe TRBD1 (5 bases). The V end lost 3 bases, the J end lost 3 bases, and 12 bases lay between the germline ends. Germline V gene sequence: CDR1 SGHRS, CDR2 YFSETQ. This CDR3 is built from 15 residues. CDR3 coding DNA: TGCGCCAGCAGCTCCAATCCAGGGTACACCGGGGAGCTGTTTTTT. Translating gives CASSSNPGYTGELFF.